A single sample is the source of the 10 T cell receptor beta chains below, sequenced in a study of OX40 agonist ivuxolimab in advanced cancers. Only in-frame clones appear in the TCRdb table, and some are missing; sequencing was by immunoSEQ multiplex PCR. Altogether tens of thousands of clones are present, about 78% being singletons, with the ten largest covering about 5.4%. The sequences come from CD4+ or CD8+ T cells sorted from blood, collected in a trial of the OX40 agonist ivuxolimab. These receptors originate from an adult with an advanced solid tumor such as melanoma, head and neck, liver or kidney cancer.

The V gene is TRBV13, the J gene TRBJ2-1, with TRBD1 matching 9 bases. The CDR3 sequence is 14 residues long. CDR1 and CDR2 (germline): PRHDT, FYEKMQ (reference sequence). V trimming: 5 bases; J trimming: 7 bases; junction bases outside the gene matches: 6. The DNA of the CDR3 is TGTGCCAGCAGCACTCGGACAGGGGTTAATGAGCAGTTCTTC. Amino acids: CASSTRTGVNEQFF.

V usage is TRBV5-1 and J usage is TRBJ1-2; weak D call: TRBD1 (5 bases). Germline values: CDR1 SGHRS, CDR2 YFSETQ. This CDR3 contains 15 residues. The germline V and J ends were trimmed by 4 bases and 4 bases, with 17 bases remaining between them. CDR3: CASSATEPQGYGYTF. The CDR3 coding sequence is TGCGCCAGCAGCGCGACAGAGCCGCAGGGCTATGGCTACACCTTC.

The CDR3 nucleotides read TGTGCCAGCAGCTTAGACCGTCTCCCGACAGATACGCAGTATTTT. This encodes CASSLDRLPTDTQYF. This chain links TRBV7-9 with TRBJ2-3; D remains ambiguous. The CDR3 consists of 15 residues. V lost 1 base and J 3 bases, leaving 11 bases between the germline ends. Germline V gene data show CDR1 as SEHNR and CDR2 as FQNEAQ (reference sequence).

The chain joins TRBV19 to TRBJ1-1, with 10 bases aligning to TRBD1. The V gene's germline CDR1 is LNHDA and CDR2 SQIVND (reference sequence). V was pared by 7 bases and J by 0 bases, with 8 bases of the junction left unmatched. CDR3 size: 16 residues. The CDR3 sequence: CASTLGQGLVNTEAFF. For the CDR3, the DNA is TGTGCCAGTACTCTGGGACAGGGGTTAGTGAACACTGAAGCTTTCTTT.

The chain joins TRBV19 to TRBJ1-5; D might be TRBD1 (5 bases). CDR1 LNHDA and CDR2 SQIVND come from the germline V gene (reference sequence). The V end was cut by 8 bases, the J end by 3 bases, with 8 bases between. This CDR3 is built from 12 residues. The CDR3 region is CASSGLNQPQHF. CDR3 coding DNA: TGTGCCAGTTCAGGGCTCAATCAGCCCCAGCATTTT. Supplemented by reference TRBV19 and TRBJ1-5, the full variable domain reads DGGITQSPKYLFRKEGQNVTLSCEQNLNHDAMYWYRQDPGQGLRLIYYSQIVNDFQKGDIAEGYSVSREKKESFPLTVTSAQKNPTAFYLCASSGLNQPQHFGDGTRLSIL.

This chain connects TRBV18 to TRBJ2-5; no firm D call. The CDR3 is made up of 13 amino acids. CDR1 is KGHSH, CDR2 LQKENI, per germline. V was cut by 3 bases and J by 5 bases, with 10 bases left in between. CDR3 DNA: TGTGCCAGCTCACCTGACCCCGGGGAGACCCAGTACTTC. This codes for CASSPDPGETQYF.

The chain joins TRBV6-4 to TRBJ2-7, with D possibly called TRBD1 or TRBD2 (5 bases each). In germline, CDR1 is MRHNA, CDR2 SNTAGT. The CDR3 loop spans 15 amino acids. Trimming cost V 9 bases and J 0 bases, with 18 bases left between them. CDR3 DNA: TGTGCCAGAAGACCCCCGGGACGGAGCTCCTACGAGCAGTACTTC. Its protein product is CARRPPGRSSYEQYF.

The chain is built from TRBV11-2 and TRBJ2-6; D remains ambiguous. V was shortened by 5 bases and J by 1 base, with 12 bases between the two germline ends. Per the germline V gene, CDR1 is SGHAT and CDR2 is FQNNGV. The CDR3 totals 16 residues. CDR3 protein: CASSPFLKSGANVLTF. CDR3 DNA sequence: TGTGCCAGCAGCCCCTTCTTGAAGTCTGGGGCCAACGTCCTGACTTTC.

This chain uses TRBV27 with TRBJ1-1; possibly TRBD1 for D (5 bases). Germline V gene sequence: CDR1 MNHEY, CDR2 SMNVEV (reference sequence). The CDR3 extends over 14 amino acids. Between the trimmed V and J ends, which lost 5 bases and 0 bases, there was a span of 10 bases. CDR3 residues: CASSPGRLNTEAFF. The CDR3 DNA is TGTGCCAGCAGTCCGGGACGGCTGAACACTGAAGCTTTCTTT.

The chain is built from TRBV28 and TRBJ1-4; maybe TRBD1 (5 bases). V was shortened by 8 bases and J by 8 bases, with 15 bases between the two germline ends. This CDR3 contains 13 residues. Germline loops: CDR1 MDHEN, CDR2 SYDVKM. The CDR3 sequence is CASGTGGLEKLFF. CDR3 in DNA: TGTGCCAGCGGAACAGGAGGTCTGGAAAAACTGTTTTTT.